The clone carrying this T cell receptor (beta chain) came up once. Its specificity is unknown. This record comes from a study of OX40 agonist ivuxolimab in advanced cancers. Findings and limits, study-wide: Patients who responded partially at 0.1-3.0 mg/kg showed clonal expansion ranking among the lowest.

V lost 6 bases to trimming and J lost 8 bases, with 19 bases between them. CDR1 ENHRY and CDR2 SYGVKD come from the germline V gene. This CDR3 has 14 residues. Data came from immunoSEQ multiplex PCR; TCRdb stores just in-frame clones and leaves some out. This table has tens of thousands of clones, around 83% appearing once. Source: CD4+ or CD8+ T cells sorted from blood, taken in a trial of the OX40 agonist ivuxolimab. The chain combines TRBV10-3 with TRBJ1-1; possible D gene TRBD1, 6 bases. The sequence was collected from an adult with an advanced solid tumor such as melanoma, head and neck, liver or kidney cancer. The CDR3 nucleotides are TGTGCCATCAGGGATCCGGGACATTCCTCCGAAGCTTTCTTT. Its protein is CAIRDPGHSSEAFF.